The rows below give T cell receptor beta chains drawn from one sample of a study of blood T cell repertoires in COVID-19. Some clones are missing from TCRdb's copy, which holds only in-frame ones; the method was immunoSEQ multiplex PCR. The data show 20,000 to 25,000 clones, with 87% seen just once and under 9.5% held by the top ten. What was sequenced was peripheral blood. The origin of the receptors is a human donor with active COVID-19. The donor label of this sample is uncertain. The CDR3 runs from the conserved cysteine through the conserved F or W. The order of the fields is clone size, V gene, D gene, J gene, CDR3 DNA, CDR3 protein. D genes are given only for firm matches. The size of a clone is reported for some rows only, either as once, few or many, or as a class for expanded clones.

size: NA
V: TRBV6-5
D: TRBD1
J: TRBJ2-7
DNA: TGTGCCAGCAGCCGGGACAGAATCTACGAGCAGTACTTC
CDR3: CASSRDRIYEQYF

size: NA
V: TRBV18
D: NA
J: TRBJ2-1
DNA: TGTGCCAGCTCACCCCTGAGCGCCTACAATGAGCAGTTCTTC
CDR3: CASSPLSAYNEQFF

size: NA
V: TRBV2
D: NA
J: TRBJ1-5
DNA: TGTGCCAGCAGCGAGCTTAGACAGGTTAGCAATCAGCCCCAGCATTTT
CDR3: CASSELRQVSNQPQHF

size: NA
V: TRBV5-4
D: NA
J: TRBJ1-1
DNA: TGTGCCAGCAGCGGTGGCGGCAACACTGAAGCTTTCTTT
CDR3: CASSGGGNTEAFF

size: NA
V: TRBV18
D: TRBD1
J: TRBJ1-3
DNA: TGTGCCAGCTCACTCTCCCGGGACAGGGGTCCAGGAAACACCATATATTTT
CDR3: CASSLSRDRGPGNTIYF

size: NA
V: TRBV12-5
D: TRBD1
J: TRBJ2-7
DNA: TGTGCTAGTGCCTTCGGGACAGGGGTCTACGAGCAGTACTTC
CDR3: CASAFGTGVYEQYF

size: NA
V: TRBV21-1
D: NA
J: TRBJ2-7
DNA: TGTGCCAGCAGCAAGTTGCCCACTCCCGGGACACCCTACGAGCAGTACTTC
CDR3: CASSKLPTPGTPYEQYF

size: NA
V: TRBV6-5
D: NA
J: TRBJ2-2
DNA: TGTGCCAGCACCTACGAACGGGACACCGGGGAGCTGTTTTTT
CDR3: CASTYERDTGELFF

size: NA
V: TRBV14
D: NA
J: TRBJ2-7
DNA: TGTGCCAGCAGCTTTCGAGACCCTCGACATGTATTCTACGAGCAGTACTTC
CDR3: CASSFRDPRHVFYEQYF

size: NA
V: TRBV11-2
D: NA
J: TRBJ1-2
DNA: TGTGCCAGCAGCTTAGCCCGCGGAGGGGCGCAGGGCTACACCTTC
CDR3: CASSLARGGAQGYTF

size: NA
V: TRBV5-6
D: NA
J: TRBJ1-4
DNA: TGTGCCAGCAGCTTGAGGTCAGGGAATGAAAAACTGTTTTTT
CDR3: CASSLRSGNEKLFF

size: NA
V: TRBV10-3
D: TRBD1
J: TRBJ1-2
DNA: TGTGCCATCAGTGAGTCGGGACAGGGTAATGATGGCTACACCTTC
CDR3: CAISESGQGNDGYTF

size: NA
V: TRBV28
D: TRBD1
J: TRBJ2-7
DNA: TGTGCCAGCAGTTTATTCGGGACAGGGTCCTACGAGCAGTACTTC
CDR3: CASSLFGTGSYEQYF

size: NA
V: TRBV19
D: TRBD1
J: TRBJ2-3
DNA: TGTGCCAGTAGTTCAGACAGGGCTAGCACAGATACGCAGTATTTT
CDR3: CASSSDRASTDTQYF

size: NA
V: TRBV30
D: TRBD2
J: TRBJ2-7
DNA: TGTGCCTGGAGTGTATTCCCTAGCGGGATATACGAGCAGTACTTC
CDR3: CAWSVFPSGIYEQYF

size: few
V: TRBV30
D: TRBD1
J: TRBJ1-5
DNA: TGTGCCTGGAATGGGGACAGCCCAAATCAGCCCCAGCATTTT
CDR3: CAWNGDSPNQPQHF

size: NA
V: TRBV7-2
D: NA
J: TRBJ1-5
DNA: TGTGCCAGCAGCGCAGGACGGGACAATCAGCCCCAGCATTTT
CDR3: CASSAGRDNQPQHF

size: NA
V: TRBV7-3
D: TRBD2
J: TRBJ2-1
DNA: TGTGCCAGCAGCCTACTAGCGGGAGAGGTCGGTGAGCAGTTCTTC
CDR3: CASSLLAGEVGEQFF

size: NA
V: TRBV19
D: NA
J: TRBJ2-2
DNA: TGTGCCAGTAGTAACAGGGGGGAGGGGACCGGGGAGCTGTTTTTT
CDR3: CASSNRGEGTGELFF

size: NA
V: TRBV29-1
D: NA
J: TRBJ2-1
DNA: TGCAGCGTTGCCGCGGCCTTCAGAGACTACAATGAGCAGTTCTTC
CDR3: CSVAAAFRDYNEQFF

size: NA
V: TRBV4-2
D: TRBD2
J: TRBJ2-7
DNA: TGTGCCAGCAGCCACGGAACCCTAGCGGGAGGGCCTTACGAGCAGTACTTC
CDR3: CASSHGTLAGGPYEQYF

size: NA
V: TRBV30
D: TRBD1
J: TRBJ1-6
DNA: TGTGCCTGGAGTGGTTACAGGGGTTTGAGGGATTCACCCCTCCACTTT
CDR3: CAWSGYRGLRDSPLHF

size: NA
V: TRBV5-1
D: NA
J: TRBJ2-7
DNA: TGCGCCAGCAGCACGCCGGGACAACTCTACGAGCAGTACTTC
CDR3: CASSTPGQLYEQYF

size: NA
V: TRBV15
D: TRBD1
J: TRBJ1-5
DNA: TGTGCCACCAGCAGGGTAAGGACAGGGGATAGCAATCAGCCCCAGCATTTT
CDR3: CATSRVRTGDSNQPQHF

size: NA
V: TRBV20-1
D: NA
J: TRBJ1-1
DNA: TGCAGTGCGTATCTGAACACTGAAGCTTTCTTT
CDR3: CSAYLNTEAFF